A single sample gave rise to the 5 T cell receptor beta chains below, sequenced in a study of shared clonotypes between healthy human individuals (TCRdb year 2020). Libraries were built with the immunoSEQ multiplex PCR assay. Entries here come from immuneACCESS through TCRdb and include only in-frame sequences with V and J called. Some clones fail to appear in such tables; in the studies checked, an unresolved V gene covers under half of the shortfall, and the cause of the remainder is unknown. This sample comprises roughly 2,000,000 clones, about 95% of them detected only once. The ten largest clones capture around 1% of the sample. For the CD8 naive samples, CD45RO-negative cells were positively selected for CCR7, yielding a CD45RA+CCR7+ population from which TemRA cells were excluded. The sequencing sample was made of naive CD8+ T cells sorted from blood. This specimen's cell subset or site label, per the study, means: CD45RA+CCR7+. These receptors were collected from a man younger than 30 in good health.

The V and J genes are TRBV4-1 and TRBJ2-7; 7 bases align to TRBD1. Germline-derived CDR1 and CDR2 are MGHRA and YSYEKL. The CDR3 covers 16 residues. V shed 3 bases and J 0 bases; nucleotides not matched to a gene: 8. CDR3 sequence (DNA): TGCGCCAGCAGCCAGACGACAGGGAGATACTCCTACGAGCAGTACTTC. Translated, it gives CASSQTTGRYSYEQYF.

This rearrangement joins TRBV6-1 to TRBJ1-1; the D is unclear. V shed 8 bases and J shed 6 bases, with 13 bases lying between them. Per germline, CDR1 MNHNS and CDR2 SASEGT. The CDR3 spans 12 residues. The CDR3 sequence: CASRGQWAEAFF. The CDR3 nucleotides are TGTGCCAGCCGAGGGCAGTGGGCTGAAGCTTTCTTT.

Only one count was recorded for this clone. Other nucleotide sequences in the sample specify the same CDR3. In nucleotides, the CDR3 is TGTGCCAGTAGTATACGAGACACCTACGAGCAGTACTTC. This sequence encodes CASSIRDTYEQYF. The chain combines TRBV19 with TRBJ2-7; D unclear. The CDR3 has 13 amino acids. Trimming cost V 2 bases and J 2 bases, with 7 bases left between them. The germline CDR1 and CDR2 sequences are LNHDA and SQIVND (reference sequence).

Notes on this clone: Distinct nucleotide sequences in the sample also encode this CDR3. This rearrangement joins TRBV27 to TRBJ2-7, with D perhaps matching TRBD2 (5 bases). The ends were cut back, 0 bases at V and 3 bases at J, with 6 bases in the middle. Germline values: CDR1 MNHEY, CDR2 SMNVEV (reference sequence). CDR3 length equals 13 residues. CDR3 nucleotide sequence: TGTGCCAGCAGTTTATCTGCGGGCTACGAGCAGTACTTC. Its protein product is CASSLSAGYEQYF.

The V and J genes are TRBV11-3 and TRBJ2-5, with 7 bases matching TRBD2. From germline, CDR1 is SGHNT and CDR2 YENEEA. The CDR3 is 17 residues long. After removal of 1 base from V and 5 bases from J, the junction contained 13 bases not matched to a gene. The CDR3 here is CASSLGGAGPAWETQYF. DNA of the CDR3: TGTGCCAGCAGCTTAGGGGGAGCGGGGCCTGCCTGGGAGACCCAGTACTTC.